This T cell receptor (beta chain) was sequenced during a study of blood T cell repertoires in COVID-19. Study summary: Sample material is recorded as cDNA or gDNA derived from T cells, B-cell-depleted T cells, or PBMCs.

Trimming pared 7 bases from V and 0 bases from J, leaving 13 bases between. The germline gives CDR1 MDHEN, CDR2 SYDVKM. The length of the CDR3 is 15 residues. The authors' processing: Amplification from reference gene primers served as the basis for estimated nucleated cell counts. Profiling relied on immunoSEQ multiplex PCR, and the TCRdb table lists in-frame clones only, not all of them. For V, J and clone size, that table is used; D and trimming come from the DNA. The data show roughly 99,000 clones, about 89% seen once. This chain connects TRBV28 to TRBJ1-5; D is possibly TRBD1 (5 bases). Sequences were obtained from peripheral blood. The sequence was collected from a middle-aged man with active or convalescent COVID-19. CDR3 sequence (DNA): TGTGCCAGCACCTGGGGGGGGATTAGCAATCAGCCCCAGCATTTT. Residues: CASTWGGISNQPQHF.